A single TCR beta chain is shown here with its context. In its sample, this clonotype was seen many times. What antigen it recognizes has not been identified. No clone much larger than this one lies a single base away; base qualities are absent. The data were taken from a study of T cells in Graves' hyperthyroidism and ophthalmopathy (dated by TCRdb to the late 2010s). Turning to the overall study: Peripheral blood was collected at initial diagnosis, before any treatment. TCR V-J signatures able to tell the groups apart were searched for in a discovery cohort of around 95 patients, of whom roughly 42 had Graves' ophthalmopathy and 57 had stable Graves' hyperthyroidism. After blood sampling, hyperthyroidism patients were treated with methimazole at a starting dose of 30 mg daily, and ophthalmopathy patients were treated with high-dose intravenous methylprednisolone. The study also compared thyroid tissue and blood T-cell repertoires from five or six Graves' hyperthyroidism patients. The 75 to 100 discovery patients were randomly split 7:3 into training and test sets. An independent validation cohort of fewer than 20 hyperthyroidism patients and 15 or so patients who later progressed to ophthalmopathy tested prospective prediction of ophthalmopathy. TCR Vbeta CDR3 sequencing of 135 peripheral blood samples (over 40 ophthalmopathy, 75 or so hyperthyroidism and some 17 progressor patients) is reported in the paper.

CDR3 length: 16 amino acids, cysteine to phenylalanine. CDR3 DNA only is kept here, 48 bases in frame from base 1. Trimming leaves V shorter by 3 bases and J shorter by 6 bases, with the junction holding 8 bases beyond the gene matches. From the germline V gene, CDR1 is MDHEN and CDR2 is SYDVKM. TCR beta CDR3 regions were amplified from RNA transcripts. A first-round RT-PCR of the TCR CDR3 used the HTBI primer set with the Qiagen OneStep RT-PCR kit. Libraries were constructed in a second round of multiplex PCR, after which size selection and purification were carried out. Sequencing of the libraries was done on an Illumina HiSeq2000 using paired-end 100 bp reads. On the authors' methods: SOAPnuke was used to process the raw data, throwing out any read that contained adapters or uncalled bases, had a mean Phred below 15, or lacked an exact constant-primer or identifier match. COPE v1.2.5 was used to merge high-quality paired reads, and clonotypes were defined as unique nucleotide sequences. Clonotypes were aligned to IMGT TRBV, TRBD and TRBJ reference segments using MiTCR v1.1. Analysis was restricted to V-J combinations with a frequency above 0.0001, which covered roughly 99% of repertoires. A TCS score was defined as the ratio of F50 (clonal expansion) to E x V (chaos), with BLOSUM62-based TCRdist applied between CDR3 peptides within each V-J. Welch's t-statistics and random forest reduced some 510 V-J features to some 14, which were used in a naive Bayes classifier (R e1071). TCRdb reanalyzed the raw reads on its own, using fastp at Q25 for trimming and MiXCR for clone calling, and kept in-frame beta chains. Entries that share a CDR3 protein sequence are merged under the most common genes and DNA. TCRdb's processing, not the authors' own work, is the source of the V and J calls. The sample includes around 540,000 distinct CDR3 sequences, with 16% observed a single time. The ten largest clonotypes hold approximately 32% of the sample.

Overall study outcomes, separate from this receptor: Blood samples also contained most of the expanded thyroid clonotypes (frequency above 0.001), which suggests that blood repertoires may reflect thyroid immune responses. In validation, the model predicted progression to ophthalmopathy with 60% to 71% sensitivity and over 72% specificity, a median of approximately 6.7 months before onset. No statistical method was used to set the sample size in advance, and investigators knew the group allocation. Ophthalmopathy was separated from stable hyperthyroidism by a 13 V-J signature model, with approximately 85% sensitivity and 81% to 83% specificity obtained in cross-validation and 80%/75% obtained in testing.

Ophthalmopathy patients had moderately to severely active disease, with a Clinical Activity Score of 3 or more, a NOSPECS grade of 4 or more, and a disease duration of less than 3 months. Exclusion was applied to patients with uncontrolled infections, other autoimmune diseases, pregnancy or lactation. Diagnoses were established on the basis of clinical symptoms, serum thyroxine and TRAb, thyroid ultrasound, and orbital computed tomography. Ficoll-Paque density gradient centrifugation was used to isolate PBMCs from about 10 ml of fresh peripheral blood. Trizol reagent was used to extract total RNA, and RNA quality was then checked on an Agilent 2100 Bioanalyzer.

Recombination linked TRBV28 to TRBJ1-5, with 10 bases aligning to TRBD1. The sample comprised blood. This sequence originates from a woman aged 30 to 39 with Graves' ophthalmopathy. The DNA is as follows: TGTGCCAGCAGTTTGCGGGACAGGGGTAGAAGTCAGCCCCAGCATTTT. Its protein reads: CASSLRDRGRSQPQHF.